This T cell receptor (beta chain) appears in the sequencing data of a study of molecular identifiers for immune sequencing clone quantification. Trimming pared 4 bases from V and 2 bases from J, leaving 14 bases between. Germline V CDR1 and CDR2: SNHLY, FYNNEI. This CDR3 has 16 amino acids. Using 10%, 30% or 50% RNA, naive CD8 libraries were derived from roughly 20,000 to 1,000,000 sorted cells. Broader study findings: Underestimation of highly expanded clone sizes could arise where identical TCR molecules share a barcode. Researchers reportedly could pick up spiked Jurkat TCR RNA from one cell mixed into approximately 1 million naive cells.

Listed TCR primers and previously described methods were used for bulk TCR libraries. In TCRdb, the PCR reads were re-called with MiXCR into one record per CDR3 protein. This repertoire shows 490,000 or so distinct CDR3 sequences, 25% found once; its top ten account for approximately 0.76%. This clonotype was seen repeatedly, ten times or more. Its target is not known. The TCR comes from a human donor in good health. Some libraries in this study had Jurkat cell RNA spiked in. The chain uses TRBV2 and TRBJ1-4; D might be TRBD1 (5 bases). The sample consisted of naive CD8+ T cells from blood, with Jurkat cell RNA spiked in. Specified subset: FACS-sorted CD8+CD4-CCR7+CD45RA+ naive T cells. CDR3 in DNA: TGTGCCAGCAGTGTGTATCCATGGGGGACTAATGAAAAACTGTTTTTT. Its translation: CASSVYPWGTNEKLFF.